The subject of this entry is one TCR beta chain. The sample originates from a study of blood T cell repertoires in COVID-19. V trimming: 3 bases; J trimming: 14 bases; junction bases outside the gene matches: 5. The CDR3 contains 12 residues. Looked up from germline, CDR1 is KGHDR and CDR2 is SFDVKD. Assay used: immunoSEQ multiplex PCR; TCRdb lists only in-frame clones, some missing. The sample holds roughly 180,000 clones, about 85% seen once. This receptor was identified in a man at least 80 years old with COVID-19, enrolled during active disease. The gene calls are TRBV24-1 and TRBJ2-2; 7 bases map to TRBD2. Sequencing used peripheral blood. The CDR3 DNA reads TGTGCCACCAGTGATACTAAGCGGGGCCTGTTTTTT. As protein: CATSDTKRGLFF.